This T cell receptor beta chain was captured by sequencing in a study of shared clonotypes between healthy human individuals. The study's findings and limits: Rarefaction gave evidence that sorted-subset sequencing remained incomplete despite large depth. Clonotype sharing among the donors was expected to vary with sequencing depth.

About this clone: Its antigen remains unknown.

It was into CD45RA+ naive and CD45RA-negative memory subsets that the CD4+ cells were split. The assay was immunoSEQ multiplex PCR, and TCRdb's table has in-frame clones only and misses some. This table holds approximately 980,000 clones, about three quarters found once. This CDR3 comprises 15 residues. V shed 0 bases and J 1 base; nucleotides not matched to a gene: 3. CDR1 and CDR2 (germline): MGHRA, YSYEKL. Sequences were obtained from memory CD4+ T cells sorted from blood. This sample's subset: CD45RA-negative fraction. The V gene is TRBV4-1, the J gene TRBJ2-7; 7 bases align to TRBD1. The receptor was isolated from a man between 18 and 35 years old in good health. CDR3 region: CASSQDWGQSYEQYF. CDR3 sequence (DNA): TGCGCCAGCAGCCAAGATTGGGGACAGTCCTACGAGCAGTACTTC.